This T cell receptor beta chain is from a study of CD8 T cell repertoires and HIV-1 epitope variants. Study summary: Controls were a CMV, EBV and flu pool, Ebola AY9, and no peptide.

Sequencing of TCR beta CDR3 used immunoSEQ survey depth. This table comes from immunoSEQ multiplex PCR, and its TCRdb copy is limited to in-frame clones, with some not included. The data hold several thousand clones, with 60% to 75% observed a single time. Trimming removed 3 bases at V and 8 bases at J, with 8 bases between. Per the germline V gene, CDR1 is SGHAT and CDR2 is FQNNGV. This CDR3 is 12 amino acids long. A note on this clone: The antigen is not known.

The TCR sequence derives from a male donor with HIV. The chain couples TRBV11-2 to TRBJ2-1; D is ambiguous. The sample was cultured CD8+ T cells derived from PBMCs. CDR3 DNA: TGTGCCAGCAGCTTCTCTGTGGATGAGCAGTTCTTC. Translation: CASSFSVDEQFF.